This TCR beta chain appears in the sequencing data of a study of radiotherapy plus CTLA-4 blockade in lung cancer. Using immunoSEQ multiplex PCR, the repertoire was profiled, and TCRdb retains in-frame clones only, with some absent. Of 62,000 or so clones in the sample, less than 80% were seen once. Germline CDR1 SQVTM, CDR2 ANQGSEA. CDR3 length: 15 amino acids. V was clipped by 3 bases and J by 1 base; unmatched bases: 8. The source was peripheral blood, collected from a patient treated with radiotherapy plus ipilimumab. The chain is built from TRBV29-1 and TRBJ2-5; 7 bases align to TRBD2. The TCR originated in a human donor with non-small cell lung cancer who had a complete response to radiotherapy plus ipilimumab. CDR3 sequence reads: CSVEGGAGVQETQYF. DNA of the CDR3: TGCAGCGTTGAGGGAGGGGCTGGGGTCCAAGAGACCCAGTACTTC. The variable domain in full, completed from reference TRBV29-1 and TRBJ2-5, reads SAVISQKPSRDICQRGTSLTIQCQVDSQVTMMFWYRQQPGQSLTLIATANQGSEATYESGFVIDKFPISRPNLTFSTLTVSNMSPEDSSIYLCSVEGGAGVQETQYFGPGTRLLVL.